The clone carrying this T cell receptor beta chain was counted a few times. The CDR3 runs 13 residues. V was shortened by 2 bases and J by 0 bases, with 4 bases between the two germline ends. The sample is drawn from a study of response to subunit inactivated influenza vaccine. Each CDR3 protein is one row after TCRdb ran MiXCR on the RT-PCR reads. The sample contains over 750,000 distinct CDR3 sequences, 21% of which appear only once. This clonotype was sampled from a man aged 45-65 years who received an inactivated influenza vaccine. The starting material was PBMCs from blood, obtained 4 to 6 days after vaccination. V and J are TRBV12-3 or TRBV12-4 and TRBJ2-5, with D unclear. The CDR3 DNA reads as TGTGCCAGCAGTTTACACAACCAAGAGACCCAGTACTTC. Protein product: CASSLHNQETQYF.